This T cell receptor (beta chain) was sequenced in a study of blood T cell repertoires in COVID-19. Study background: Italy, Spain and the United States were the sources of the convalescent and acute COVID-19 samples.

The germline CDR1 and CDR2 sequences are SGHTA and FQGNSA. The CDR3 has 14 residues. Trimming shortened V by 2 bases and J by 2 bases, and 9 bases separated the two germline ends. Per the study methods: Reference gene primer amplification gave nucleated cell count estimates. Generated by immunoSEQ multiplex PCR, the TCRdb table keeps only in-frame clones and is missing some. V, J and clone size are those of that table, while D and trimming were read from the DNA. This table holds about 220,000 clones, roughly 90% found once. Recruits, aged roughly 18 to 95 years, lived in approximately 26 US areas. In the 2 weeks before study entry, exposed participants met a COVID-19 case, which was PCR-confirmed or clinician-diagnosed.

This chain links TRBV7-2 with TRBJ1-2, with D hard to call. The sample consisted of PBMCs or T cells enriched from blood (not recorded which). The sequence derives from a man in his thirties or forties who had been exposed to COVID-19. The CDR3 is CASSLLGGNYGYTF. For the CDR3, the DNA is TGTGCCAGCAGCTTATTAGGAGGGAACTATGGCTACACCTTC. Looking up the rest from reference TRBV7-2 and TRBJ1-2 gives the full variable domain: GAGVSQSPSNKVTEKGKDVELRCDPISGHTALYWYRQSLGQGLEFLIYFQGNSAPDKSGLPSDRFSAERTGGSVSTLTIQRTQQEDSAVYLCASSLLGGNYGYTFGSGTRLTVV.